A selection of T cell receptor beta chains follows, all from one sample in a study of PD-L1 blockade in urothelial cancer. The data were produced by immunoSEQ multiplex PCR, yet TCRdb's version contains in-frame clones alone and is incomplete. The sample consists of more than 35,000 clones, roughly 82% of them appearing once. The sequencing here drew on PBMCs, taken around atezolizumab (anti-PD-L1) treatment. The source is a man in his sixties with urothelial cancer. Both conserved end residues are part of each CDR3. The order of the fields is D gene, J gene, CDR3 length, V gene, clone size, CDR3 protein, CDR3 DNA. D genes are given only for firm matches. Expanded clones get a size class; other rows say once, few or many, or leave the size out.

>.|TRBJ1-5|14|TRBV28|once
CASSPAGFDQPQHF
TGTGCCAGCAGTCCCGCGGGGTTCGATCAGCCCCAGCATTTT
>TRBD1|TRBJ1-2|14|TRBV7-2|few
CASSSTGGSHGYTF
TGTGCCAGCAGTTCTACAGGGGGCAGTCATGGCTACACCTTC
>.|TRBJ1-1|13|TRBV19|.
CASGQQVNTEAFF
TGTGCCAGCGGACAGCAGGTAAACACTGAAGCTTTCTTT
>.|TRBJ1-2|14|TRBV11-2|.
CASSLEAGPYGYTF
TGTGCCAGCAGCTTAGAAGCGGGGCCCTATGGCTACACCTTC
>TRBD2|TRBJ2-1|15|TRBV6-5|.
CASSYKAGAYNEQFF
TGTGCCAGCAGTTATAAAGCGGGGGCCTACAATGAGCAGTTCTTC
>.|TRBJ2-7|14|TRBV30|.
CAWSAYIEGGEQYF
TGTGCCTGGAGTGCCTACATAGAAGGCGGCGAGCAGTACTTC
>.|TRBJ1-1|18|TRBV28|.
CASSLGGDLVRLNTEAFF
TGTGCCAGCAGTCTGGGAGGGGATTTAGTCCGTCTGAACACTGAAGCTTTCTTT
>.|TRBJ2-5|11|TRBV20-1|.
CSVEGEKTQYF
TGCAGTGTAGAGGGGGAGAAGACCCAGTACTTC
>.|TRBJ2-3|14|TRBV7-2|once
CASSFSDGQGTQYF
TGTGCCAGCAGCTTTTCGGACGGTCAGGGTACGCAGTATTTT
>TRBD1|TRBJ1-2|17|TRBV28|.
CASNFLDRGSPKYGYTF
TGTGCCAGCAATTTCCTCGACAGGGGGTCCCCTAAATATGGCTACACCTTC
>.|TRBJ2-1|13|TRBV4-2|.
CASSQDLYNEQFF
TGTGCCAGCAGCCAAGATCTCTACAATGAGCAGTTCTTC
>.|TRBJ2-3|15|TRBV6-6|few
CASTSHPHLADTQYF
TGTGCCAGCACTTCCCACCCACACCTCGCAGATACGCAGTATTTT
>TRBD1|TRBJ1-4|13|TRBV5-4|.
CASRTGVNEKLFF
TGTGCCAGCAGGACAGGGGTGAATGAAAAACTGTTTTTT
>TRBD1|TRBJ1-2|17|TRBV5-1|.
CASSLRTGTAGLYGYTF
TGCGCCAGCAGCTTGAGAACCGGGACAGCGGGCCTCTATGGCTACACCTTC
>.|TRBJ1-3|17|TRBV7-5|.
CARSLEGGNDSGNTIYF
TGTGCCAGAAGCTTAGAGGGGGGGAACGACTCTGGAAACACCATATATTTT
>TRBD1|TRBJ2-7|15|TRBV6-5|.
CASSASGTGSYEQYF
TGTGCCAGCAGTGCTTCCGGGACAGGGTCCTACGAGCAGTACTTC
>TRBD2|TRBJ2-2|16|TRBV6-4|.
CASTDSGGALSGELFF
TGTGCCAGCACCGATAGCGGGGGGGCCCTGAGCGGGGAGCTGTTTTTT
>.|TRBJ1-2|14|TRBV28|.
CASTGIQLSYGYTF
TGTGCCAGCACCGGGATACAACTTAGCTATGGCTACACCTTC
>TRBD2|TRBJ2-3|16|TRBV27|few
CASSFTSGVPQDTQYF
TGTGCCAGCAGTTTTACTAGCGGGGTACCACAAGATACGCAGTATTTT
>TRBD1|TRBJ2-5|15|TRBV19|.
CASSIDGQGRETQYF
TGTGCCAGTAGTATAGATGGACAGGGAAGGGAGACCCAGTACTTC
>.|TRBJ1-1|16|TRBV5-1|.
CASSLDIGGSNTEAFF
TGCGCCAGCAGCTTGGATATCGGGGGGTCGAACACTGAAGCTTTCTTT
>.|TRBJ2-1|14|TRBV11-3|.
CASSTRPGSNEQFF
TGTGCCAGCAGCACCAGACCAGGGTCCAATGAGCAGTTCTTC
>TRBD1|TRBJ1-2|16|TRBV10-3|.
CAITRDRDSYGYGYTF
TGTGCCATCACCCGGGACAGGGATTCGTATGGCTATGGCTACACCTTC
>.|TRBJ2-3|14|TRBV5-1|.
CASSLGAYTDTQYF
TGCGCCAGCAGCTTGGGGGCCTACACAGATACGCAGTATTTT
>TRBD2|TRBJ2-1|16|TRBV9|.
CASSPVRGRAYNEQFF
TGTGCCAGCAGCCCGGTCCGCGGGAGGGCCTACAATGAGCAGTTCTTC
>.|TRBJ2-7|16|TRBV28|.
CASSSDSDPPGNEQYF
TGTGCCAGCAGTTCTGATAGCGACCCTCCGGGGAACGAGCAGTACTTC
>TRBD1|TRBJ1-1|14|TRBV19|once
CASSTWTGGTEAFF
TGTGCCAGTAGTACTTGGACAGGGGGCACTGAAGCTTTCTTT
>TRBD2|TRBJ2-7|16|TRBV7-6|.
CASSPQGLAGSIEQYF
TGTGCCAGCAGCCCCCAAGGGTTAGCGGGATCAATCGAGCAGTACTTC
>TRBD1|TRBJ2-1|16|TRBV5-4|.
CASSSADRGTYNEQFF
TGTGCCAGCAGCTCCGCGGACAGGGGGACTTACAATGAGCAGTTCTTC